This T cell receptor beta chain was captured by sequencing in a study of T cells in Graves' hyperthyroidism and ophthalmopathy. This clonotype has only a few counts. What was amplified from RNA transcripts were TCR beta CDR3 regions. HTBI primers drove first-round RT-PCR of the TCR CDR3. From the multiplex PCR reads, TCRdb called clonotypes with MiXCR, one entry per CDR3 protein. Of under 450,000 distinct CDR3 sequences in the sample, more than 15% were seen once. Graves' hyperthyroidism qualified as stable when ophthalmopathy did not progress within 18 months. V lost 4 bases to trimming and J lost 6 bases, with 19 bases between them. The CDR3 runs to 15 residues. The germline V gene encodes CDR1 SGDLS and CDR2 YYNGEE.

Specimen: blood. This clonotype originated in a woman younger than 30 with Graves' hyperthyroidism. The chain combines TRBV9 with TRBJ1-2, with D perhaps TRBD1 (5 bases). CDR3 region: CASSPRNGGSDGYTF. CDR3 in DNA: TGTGCCAGCAGCCCCCGGAACGGGGGATCGGATGGCTACACCTTC. The variable domain in full, completed from reference TRBV9 and TRBJ1-2, reads DSGVTQTPKHLITATGQRVTLRCSPRSGDLSVYWYQQSLDQGLQFLIQYYNGEERAKGNILERFSAQQFPDLHSELNLSSLELGDSALYFCASSPRNGGSDGYTFGSGTRLTVV.